This TCR beta chain appears in the sequencing data of a study of control samples from healthy donors and cancer patients. In germline, CDR1 is SGHRS, CDR2 YFSETQ. The V and J ends lost 1 base and 1 base respectively, with 11 bases between them. The CDR3 runs 15 residues. Data came from immunoSEQ multiplex PCR; TCRdb stores just in-frame clones and leaves some out. The table records over 90,000 clones, approximately 90% of them present only once. The chain employs TRBV5-1 and TRBJ1-1; TRBD1 might be the D (6 bases). The sequencing input was PBMCs. The source of this sequence is a man in his fifties or sixties with lung cancer. As DNA, the CDR3 is TGCGCCAGCAGCTTGATCCCGGGACAGAACACTGAAGCTTTCTTT. This sequence encodes CASSLIPGQNTEAFF.